The 18 T cell receptor beta chains presented below share a single source sample, sequenced in a study of blood T cell repertoires in COVID-19. Using immunoSEQ multiplex PCR, the repertoire was profiled, and TCRdb retains in-frame clones only, with some absent. The profile shows about 88,000 clones, roughly 72% of them singletons. Sequencing input: peripheral blood. The source of these receptors is a woman aged 55 to 70 in a cohort sampled during active or convalescent COVID-19.

The chain uses TRBV5-1 and TRBJ2-5; 11 bases align to TRBD2. The CDR3 consists of 16 residues. CDR1 and CDR2 (germline): SGHRS, YFSETQ. With V trimmed by 0 bases and J by 3 bases, 4 bases remained unmatched. In nucleotides, the CDR3 is TGCGCCAGCAGCTTGGACCCTAGCGGGGGGAAAGAGACCCAGTACTTC. It translates to CASSLDPSGGKETQYF.

This chain uses TRBV7-3 with TRBJ2-3, with D tentatively TRBD2 (6 bases). Trimming removed 0 bases at V and 3 bases at J, with 13 bases between. CDR1 SGHTA and CDR2 FQGTGA come from the germline V gene. This CDR3 is built from 16 residues. CDR3 loop: CASSLTLGGWTDTQYF. In DNA, the CDR3 is TGTGCCAGCAGCTTAACGCTCGGGGGATGGACAGATACGCAGTATTTT.

CDR3 sequence (DNA): TGTGCCAGCAGCGTAGGGACAGGGGCCCCCTACGAGCAGTACTTC. This sequence encodes CASSVGTGAPYEQYF. V gene TRBV7-9 combines with J gene TRBJ2-7; 10 nucleotides align to TRBD1. The germline gives CDR1 SEHNR, CDR2 FQNEAQ (reference sequence). The CDR3 totals 15 residues. Losses at the gene ends were 5 bases for V and 2 bases for J; bases not matched to a gene: 6.

This rearrangement joins TRBV5-1 to TRBJ2-5, with TRBD2 matching over 10 bases. CDR1 SGHRS and CDR2 YFSETQ come from the germline V gene. This CDR3 has 14 residues. After removal of 2 bases from V and 4 bases from J, the junction contained 2 bases not matched to a gene. CDR3 nucleotide sequence: TGCGCCAGCAGCTTACTAGCGGGGCGAGAGACCCAGTACTTC. As protein: CASSLLAGRETQYF.

This clone has a single count. The genes are TRBV5-1 and TRBJ2-2; 7 bases fit TRBD2. Germline CDR1 is SGHRS and CDR2 is YFSETQ. There are 16 residues in the CDR3. V dropped 1 base and J dropped 5; count of bases not matched to a gene: 8. The CDR3 DNA is TGCGCCAGCAGCTTGTCCCAGCGGGGAGTAACCGGGGAGCTGTTTTTT. Translating gives CASSLSQRGVTGELFF.

CDR3 sequence reads: CASSLSTGNYEQYF. The CDR3 DNA reads TGTGCCAGCAGCTTGAGTACAGGGAACTACGAGCAGTACTTC. V is TRBV7-9 and J is TRBJ2-7, with D possibly TRBD1 on 6 matching bases. Per the germline V gene, CDR1 is SEHNR and CDR2 is FQNEAQ (reference sequence). Trimming removed 3 bases at V and 3 bases at J, with 12 bases between. The CDR3 sequence is 14 residues long.

The chain links TRBV15 to TRBJ1-1, with 9 bases fitting TRBD1. The ends lost 2 bases at V and 0 bases at J; junction bases unmatched: 4. Germline CDR1 is LNHNV and CDR2 is YYDKDF (reference sequence). This CDR3 region has 16 residues. The CDR3 loop reads CATSRRTGAMNTEAFF. CDR3 in DNA: TGTGCCACCAGCAGACGGACAGGGGCTATGAACACTGAAGCTTTCTTT.

The table lists this clone with a few counts. The rearrangement joins TRBV19 to TRBJ2-2, with 8 bases identical to TRBD2. Germline V lookup: CDR1 LNHDA, CDR2 SQIVND (reference sequence). The CDR3 extends over 15 amino acids. The V segment lost 5 bases and the J segment 5 bases; nucleotides outside the gene matches: 7. CDR3 DNA sequence: TGTGCCAGTAGTCCCCGGACTAGCTTAACCGGGGAGCTGTTTTTT. As protein: CASSPRTSLTGELFF.

The chain is built from TRBV30 and TRBJ1-1, with 7 bases aligning to TRBD1. Germline loops: CDR1 GTSNPN, CDR2 SVGIG (reference sequence). The V and J ends lost 1 base and 6 bases, in that order; junction bases with no gene match: 8. The CDR3 consists of 14 residues. The DNA of the CDR3 is TGTGCCTGGAGTGGATACAGGGGTATGGCTGAAGCTTTCTTT. Protein: CAWSGYRGMAEAFF. The full variable domain, its missing parts supplied by reference TRBV30 and TRBJ1-1, is SQTIHQWPATLVQPVGSPLSLECTVEGTSNPNLYWYRQAAGRGLQLLFYSVGIGQISSEVPQNLSASRPQDRQFILSSKKLLLSDSGFYLCAWSGYRGMAEAFFGQGTRLTVV.

V usage is TRBV6-5 and J usage is TRBJ2-5, with 9 bases matching TRBD1. From germline, CDR1 is MNHEY and CDR2 SVGAGI. The CDR3 covers 14 residues. V shed 6 bases and J 7 bases; nucleotides not matched to a gene: 9. The chain's CDR3 is CASRWTGDHGTQYF. The CDR3 coding sequence is TGTGCCAGCAGATGGACAGGGGACCATGGGACCCAGTACTTC.

V is TRBV4-1 and J is TRBJ2-1, with a tentative D call TRBD2 (5 bases). The germline V and J ends were trimmed by 1 base and 8 bases, with 12 bases remaining between them. The germline CDR1 and CDR2 sequences are MGHRA and YSYEKL. CDR3 length: 14 residues. The CDR3 coding sequence is TGCGCCAGCAGCCAAGCACTAGGAAGGTATGAGCAGTTCTTC. Protein: CASSQALGRYEQFF.

This clone occurred once. The chain recombines TRBV6-5 with TRBJ1-5; D not resolved. With 5 bases removed from V and 0 bases from J, the gap between germline ends came to 11 bases. The V gene's germline CDR1 is MNHEY and CDR2 SVGAGI. This CDR3 has 15 residues. For the CDR3, the DNA is TGTGCCAGCAGTCACCACAGAGATAGCAATCAGCCCCAGCATTTT. Its translation: CASSHHRDSNQPQHF.

This rearrangement joins TRBV18 to TRBJ1-1; TRBD1 might be the D (6 bases). This CDR3 is built from 15 residues. V lost 1 base, J lost 1 base, and 10 bases lay in between. In germline, CDR1 is KGHSH, CDR2 LQKENI. CDR3 residues: CASSPLTGENTEAFF. The CDR3 nucleotides are TGTGCCAGCTCACCACTGACAGGAGAGAACACTGAAGCTTTCTTT.

This rearrangement joins TRBV5-4 to TRBJ1-2; 10 positions agree with TRBD1. CDR3 length equals 16 residues. Trimming took 5 bases from V and 2 from J; bases not matched to a gene: 9. Germline values: CDR1 SGHNT, CDR2 YYREEE (reference sequence). CDR3 region: CASSRPGQGSNYGYTF. In nucleotides, the CDR3 is TGTGCCAGCAGTCGCCCGGGACAGGGGTCAAACTATGGCTACACCTTC.

This clone was seen just once. V gene TRBV19 combines with J gene TRBJ2-3; D perhaps matches TRBD1 (6 bases). With 6 bases removed from V and 2 bases from J, the gap between germline ends came to 12 bases. The CDR3 runs to 14 residues. Germline loops: CDR1 LNHDA, CDR2 SQIVND (reference sequence). CDR3 nucleotide sequence: TGTGCCAGTAGGGACCCAGGGGCCACAGATACGCAGTATTTT. This translates into CASRDPGATDTQYF.

This clone has a handful of counts. The V and J genes are TRBV11-2 and TRBJ1-6, with D uncertain. The V and J ends lost 1 base and 9 bases respectively, with 13 bases between them. Germline CDR1 reads SGHAT; CDR2 reads FQNNGV. The CDR3 covers 15 residues. CDR3 in amino acids: CASSLGWAGSSPLHF. DNA of the CDR3: TGTGCCAGCAGCTTAGGCTGGGCTGGGAGTTCACCCCTCCACTTT.

This clone was observed a single time. J is TRBJ1-1 and V is TRBV5-1, with D perhaps TRBD1 (5 bases). Trimming removed 0 bases at V and 5 bases at J, with 17 bases between. The germline CDR1 and CDR2 sequences are SGHRS and YFSETQ. CDR3 length: 16 residues. CDR3 sequence: CASSLGREWVTTEAFF. The CDR3 nucleotides are TGCGCCAGCAGCTTGGGCAGGGAATGGGTAACTACTGAAGCTTTCTTT.

This chain connects TRBV7-3 to TRBJ2-6, with D possibly matching TRBD1 (6 bases). Trimming removed 2 bases at V and 4 bases at J, with 12 bases between. Germline-derived CDR1 and CDR2 are SGHTA and FQGTGA. The CDR3 totals 16 residues. This CDR3 is CASSLGGAAGANVLTF. CDR3 nucleotide sequence: TGTGCCAGCAGCTTAGGGGGCGCGGCCGGGGCCAACGTCCTGACTTTC.